Described below is a single T cell receptor beta chain sequence and its context. Its antigen is as yet unknown. Assay used: immunoSEQ multiplex PCR; TCRdb lists only in-frame clones, some missing. The data hold 110,000 to 150,000 clones, with approximately 83% observed a single time. CDR1 is GTSNPN, CDR2 SVGIG, per germline (reference sequence). This CDR3 has 14 residues. V dropped 6 bases and J dropped 7 bases, with 16 bases sitting between them. The data were obtained in a study of T cell responses to AZD1222 COVID-19 vaccine. Study results and limitations: There were repertoire samples only from the period after the peak T cell response.

The chain employs TRBV30 and TRBJ1-6; weak D call: TRBD1 (5 bases). The source was peripheral blood, collected on day 0 of AZD1222 vaccination. The clonotype comes from an adult in good health. The CDR3 region has the DNA TGTGCCTGCAGCGGGGCTACCAAAAATTCACCCCTCCACTTT. It codes for CACSGATKNSPLHF.